The 8 T cell receptor beta chains below were found in one sample sequenced in a study of blood T cell repertoires in COVID-19. TCRdb's copy holds only in-frame clones and misses some; the assay was immunoSEQ multiplex PCR. The sample holds under 500,000 clones, 85% to 90% seen once. The sequenced sample consisted of peripheral blood. The source is a woman younger than 45 with acute or convalescent COVID-19.

This sequence joins TRBV3-1 (or the pseudogene TRBV3-2) and TRBJ2-7, with 8 bases lining up with TRBD2. After removal of 4 bases from V and 0 bases from J, the junction contained 5 bases not matched to a gene. The CDR3 spans 15 residues. The germline V gene encodes CDR1 LGHDT and CDR2 YNNKEL (reference sequence). The CDR3 region is CASSPAGVTSYEQYF. CDR3 DNA sequence: TGTGCCAGCAGCCCAGCGGGGGTTACCTCCTACGAGCAGTACTTC.

The rearrangement joins TRBV27 to TRBJ2-3; TRBD1 matches 7 bases. V was clipped by 5 bases and J by 4 bases; unmatched bases: 6. Germline V lookup: CDR1 MNHEY, CDR2 SMNVEV (reference sequence). This CDR3 comprises 14 residues. The CDR3 reads CASSLRQGSDTQYF. The CDR3 DNA is TGTGCCAGCAGTCTCCGACAGGGTTCAGATACGCAGTATTTT.

The chain employs TRBV20-1 and TRBJ1-1, with D unclear. The length of the CDR3 is 11 residues. Germline-derived CDR1 and CDR2 are DFQATT and SNEGSKA (reference sequence). The germline V and J ends were trimmed by 8 bases and 6 bases, with 13 bases remaining between them. The CDR3 is CSRLRSAEAFF. The CDR3 DNA sequence: TGCAGTAGACTGAGAAGCGCTGAAGCTTTCTTT.

V gene TRBV7-6 combines with J gene TRBJ1-3, with a tentative D call TRBD1 (6 bases). In germline, CDR1 is SGHVS, CDR2 FNYEAQ. The CDR3 covers 16 residues. V lost 1 base and J lost 8, with 18 bases in between. The CDR3 loop reads CASSLGPTGKGDTIYF. As DNA, the CDR3 is TGTGCCAGCAGCTTAGGTCCCACAGGGAAGGGGGACACCATATATTTT.

The V call is TRBV10-1, the J call TRBJ2-2, with TRBD1 matching 9 bases. This CDR3 has 15 amino acids. CDR1 is WNHNN, CDR2 SYGVQD, per germline (reference sequence). J lost 4 bases, V lost 6 bases, and 6 bases had no gene match. The CDR3 nucleotides read TGCGCCAGCAGCTCTGGGACAGGGACCACCGGGGAGCTGTTTTTT. Amino acids: CASSSGTGTTGELFF.

V and J are TRBV28 and TRBJ1-5; unclear D gene. CDR1 is MDHEN and CDR2 is SYDVKM in the germline V gene. The V end lost 6 bases, the J end lost 6 bases, and 15 bases lay between the germline ends. The CDR3 runs to 14 residues. CDR3 residues: CASRRQSESQPQHF. DNA of the CDR3: TGTGCCAGCAGGAGACAATCAGAAAGTCAGCCCCAGCATTTT.

V is TRBV6-5 and J is TRBJ2-7; 9 bases line up with TRBD1. CDR1 and CDR2 (germline): MNHEY, SVGAGI. The CDR3 runs to 15 residues. Trimming took 5 bases from V and 5 from J; bases not matched to a gene: 10. This CDR3 reads CASSIAGTGKDEQYF. As DNA, the CDR3 is TGTGCCAGCAGTATAGCCGGGACAGGGAAAGACGAGCAGTACTTC.

V is TRBV10-2 and J is TRBJ2-7; TRBD1 matches 8 bases. This CDR3 is built from 15 residues. V was pared by 0 bases and J by 4 bases, with 5 bases of the junction left unmatched. Per the germline V gene, CDR1 is WSHSY and CDR2 is SAAADI. CDR3: CASSESAGGGYEQYF. The CDR3 DNA reads as TGCGCCAGCAGTGAGTCTGCAGGGGGCGGGTACGAGCAGTACTTC.